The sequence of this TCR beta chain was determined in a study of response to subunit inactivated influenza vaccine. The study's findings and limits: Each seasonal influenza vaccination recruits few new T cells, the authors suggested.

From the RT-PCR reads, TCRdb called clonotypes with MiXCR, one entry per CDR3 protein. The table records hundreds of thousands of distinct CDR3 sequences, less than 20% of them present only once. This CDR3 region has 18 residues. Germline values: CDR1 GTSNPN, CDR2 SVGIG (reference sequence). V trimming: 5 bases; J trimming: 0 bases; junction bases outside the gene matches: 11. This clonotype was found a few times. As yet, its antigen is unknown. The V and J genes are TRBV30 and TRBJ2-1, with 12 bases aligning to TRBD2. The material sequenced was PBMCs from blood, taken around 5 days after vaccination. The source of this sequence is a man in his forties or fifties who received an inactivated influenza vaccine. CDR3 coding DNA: TGTGCCTGGGCAGGGACTAGCGGGCCCAGAATCTCCTACAATGAGCAGTTCTTC. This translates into CAWAGTSGPRISYNEQFF. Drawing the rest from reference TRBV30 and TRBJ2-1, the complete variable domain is SQTIHQWPATLVQPVGSPLSLECTVEGTSNPNLYWYRQAAGRGLQLLFYSVGIGQISSEVPQNLSASRPQDRQFILSSKKLLLSDSGFYLCAWAGTSGPRISYNEQFFGPGTRLTVL.